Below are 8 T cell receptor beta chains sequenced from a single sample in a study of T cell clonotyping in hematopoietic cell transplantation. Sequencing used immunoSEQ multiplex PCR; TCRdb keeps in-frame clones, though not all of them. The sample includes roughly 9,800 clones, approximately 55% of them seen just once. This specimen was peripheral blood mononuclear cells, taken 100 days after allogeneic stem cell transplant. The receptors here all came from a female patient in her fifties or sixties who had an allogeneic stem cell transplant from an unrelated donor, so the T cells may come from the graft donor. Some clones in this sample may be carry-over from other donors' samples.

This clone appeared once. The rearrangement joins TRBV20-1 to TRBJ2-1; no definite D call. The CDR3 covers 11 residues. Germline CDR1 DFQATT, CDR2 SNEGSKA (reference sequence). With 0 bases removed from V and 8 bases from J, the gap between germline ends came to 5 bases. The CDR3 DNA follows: TGCAGTGCTAGAGATGACTATGAGCAGTTCTTC. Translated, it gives CSARDDYEQFF.

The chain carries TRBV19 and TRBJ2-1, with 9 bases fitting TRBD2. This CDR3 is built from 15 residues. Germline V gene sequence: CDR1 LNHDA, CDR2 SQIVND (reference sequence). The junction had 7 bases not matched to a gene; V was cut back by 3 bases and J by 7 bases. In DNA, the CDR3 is TGTGCCAGTAGTATCAGTAGCGGGGGCCCAAATGAGCAGTTCTTC. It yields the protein CASSISSGGPNEQFF.

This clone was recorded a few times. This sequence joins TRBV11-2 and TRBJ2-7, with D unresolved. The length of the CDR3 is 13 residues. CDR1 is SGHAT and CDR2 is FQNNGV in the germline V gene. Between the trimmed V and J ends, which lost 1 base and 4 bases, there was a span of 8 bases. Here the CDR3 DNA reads TGTGCCAGCAGCTTAGCCCGGCCGTACGAGCAGTACTTC. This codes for CASSLARPYEQYF. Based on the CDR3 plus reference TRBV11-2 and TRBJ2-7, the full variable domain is EAGVAQSPRYKIIEKRQSVAFWCNPISGHATLYWYQQILGQGPKLLIQFQNNGVVDDSQLPKDRFSAERLKGVDSTLKIQPAKLEDSAVYLCASSLARPYEQYFGPGTRLTVT.

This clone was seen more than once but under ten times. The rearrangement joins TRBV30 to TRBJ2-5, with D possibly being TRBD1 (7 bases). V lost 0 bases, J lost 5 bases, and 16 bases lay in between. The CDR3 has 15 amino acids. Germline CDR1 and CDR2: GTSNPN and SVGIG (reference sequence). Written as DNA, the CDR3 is TGTGCCTGGAGTGTTGAGACAGGGACTTGGGAGACCCAGTACTTC. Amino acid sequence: CAWSVETGTWETQYF.

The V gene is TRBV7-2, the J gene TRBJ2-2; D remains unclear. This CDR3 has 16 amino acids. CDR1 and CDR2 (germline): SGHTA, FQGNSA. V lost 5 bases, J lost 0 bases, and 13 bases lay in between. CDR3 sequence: CASSPTRLTNTGELFF. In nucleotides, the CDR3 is TGTGCCAGCAGCCCAACAAGGCTAACGAACACCGGGGAGCTGTTTTTT. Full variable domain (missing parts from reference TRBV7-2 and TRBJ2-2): GAGVSQSPSNKVTEKGKDVELRCDPISGHTALYWYRQSLGQGLEFLIYFQGNSAPDKSGLPSDRFSAERTGGSVSTLTIQRTQQEDSAVYLCASSPTRLTNTGELFFGEGSRLTVL.

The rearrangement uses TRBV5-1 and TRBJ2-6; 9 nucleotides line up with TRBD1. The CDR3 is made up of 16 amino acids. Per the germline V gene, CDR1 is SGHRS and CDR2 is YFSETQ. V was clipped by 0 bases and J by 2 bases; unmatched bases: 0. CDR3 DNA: TGCGCCAGCAGCTTGGGGACAGGGGCTGGGGCCAACGTCCTGACTTTC. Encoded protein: CASSLGTGAGANVLTF.

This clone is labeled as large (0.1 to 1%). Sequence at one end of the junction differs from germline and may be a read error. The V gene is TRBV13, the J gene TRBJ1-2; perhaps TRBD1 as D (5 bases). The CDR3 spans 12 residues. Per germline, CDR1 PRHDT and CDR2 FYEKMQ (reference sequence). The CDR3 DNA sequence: TGTGCCAGCAGCCTCCGACAGCGGTACCCCTACTTC. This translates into CASSLRQRYPYF.

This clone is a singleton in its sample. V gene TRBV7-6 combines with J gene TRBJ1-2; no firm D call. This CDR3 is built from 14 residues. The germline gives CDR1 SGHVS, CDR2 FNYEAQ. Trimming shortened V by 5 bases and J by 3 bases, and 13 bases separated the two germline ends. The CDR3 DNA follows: TGTGCCAGCAGCCCAGTGCCAAGGTACTATGGCTACACCTTC. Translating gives CASSPVPRYYGYTF.